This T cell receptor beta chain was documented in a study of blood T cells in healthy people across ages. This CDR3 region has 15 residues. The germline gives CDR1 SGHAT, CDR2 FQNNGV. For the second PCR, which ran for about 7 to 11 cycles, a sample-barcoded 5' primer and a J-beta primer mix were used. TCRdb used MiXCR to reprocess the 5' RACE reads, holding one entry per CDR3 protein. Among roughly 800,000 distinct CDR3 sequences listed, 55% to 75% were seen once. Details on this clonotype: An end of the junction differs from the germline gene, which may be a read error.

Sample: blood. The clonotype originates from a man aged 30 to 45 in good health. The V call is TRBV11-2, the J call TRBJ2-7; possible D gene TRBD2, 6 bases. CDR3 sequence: CASSLYTTRRDEQYF. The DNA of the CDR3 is TGTGCCAGCAGCTTATACACGACTAGGAGGGACGAGCAGTATTTC.